This TCR beta chain was obtained from a study of OX40 agonist ivuxolimab in advanced cancers. Study information: Among those enrolled, mean age was 60 years (range about 20 to 79) and 82.7% were male.

The data were produced by immunoSEQ multiplex PCR, yet TCRdb's version contains in-frame clones alone and is incomplete. Among 95,000 to 120,000 clones listed, 85% to 95% were seen once. The germline V gene encodes CDR1 LNHDA and CDR2 SQIVND (reference sequence). The CDR3 is 15 amino acids. V was pared by 2 bases and J by 0 bases, with 8 bases between. Study-wide findings and caveats: Clonal expansion was seen in CD4+ and CD8+ blood T cells by week 6 at 0.1 to 3.0 mg/kg.

Worth noting for this clone: Its antigen is not identified.

This TCR was recovered from an adult with an advanced solid tumor such as melanoma, head and neck, liver or kidney cancer. The genes are TRBV19 and TRBJ1-3, with no clear D. The material was CD4+ or CD8+ T cells sorted from blood, obtained in a trial of the OX40 agonist ivuxolimab. Written as DNA, the CDR3 is TGTGCCAGTAGTATACCCTGGGGCTCTGGAAACACCATATATTTT. Protein product: CASSIPWGSGNTIYF.